Listed here are 30 T cell receptor beta chains from one sample, sequenced in a study of cytomegalovirus exposure and HLA in healthy donors. Produced via immunoSEQ multiplex PCR; TCRdb's table is partial and in-frame only. The profile shows 150,000 to 200,000 clones, about 85% of them singletons. Sequenced material: PBMCs. The receptor set was obtained from a man aged 25 to 45 in good health and CMV-seropositive.

This clone was detected only a few times. The DNA for the CDR3 is TGTGCCAGCAGTCCGGGGGTATCCAACTATGGCTACACCTTC. It codes for CASSPGVSNYGYTF. This chain connects TRBV9 to TRBJ1-2; possibly TRBD1 for D (5 bases). The CDR3 covers 14 residues. Trimming took off 5 bases at V and 2 bases at J, with 13 bases between the two ends. Germline V gives CDR1 SGDLS, CDR2 YYNGEE.

The chain uses TRBV5-1 and TRBJ2-7, with 8 bases fitting TRBD1. In germline, CDR1 is SGHRS, CDR2 YFSETQ. The CDR3 contains 16 residues. J was trimmed by 2 bases and V by 4 bases; bases with no gene match: 11. CDR3 DNA: TGCGCCAGCAGCGGGGTAACCGGGACAGGAGCCTACGAGCAGTACTTC. Its protein is CASSGVTGTGAYEQYF.

The J gene is TRBJ2-5, the V gene TRBV9; TRBD2 matches 9 bases. Germline assignment: CDR1 SGDLS and CDR2 YYNGEE. The ends lost 0 bases at V and 5 bases at J; junction bases unmatched: 8. The CDR3 covers 16 residues. The CDR3 here is CASSVDGGGARETQYF. The CDR3 region has the DNA TGTGCCAGCAGCGTAGATGGCGGGGGGGCCCGTGAGACCCAGTACTTC.

The rearrangement uses TRBV2 and TRBJ2-2; maybe TRBD2 (7 bases). The CDR3 contains 14 residues. With 0 bases removed from V and 9 bases from J, the gap between germline ends came to 11 bases. Germline-derived CDR1 and CDR2 are SNHLY and FYNNEI. CDR3 nucleotide sequence: TGTGCCAGCAGTGAAGCGGGGGGGCTCAGGGAGCTGTTTTTT. Amino acids: CASSEAGGLRELFF.

The chain combines TRBV9 with TRBJ1-6, with 9 nucleotides matching TRBD1. Germline loops: CDR1 SGDLS, CDR2 YYNGEE. The CDR3 has 15 amino acids. With V trimmed by 0 bases and J by 7 bases, 2 bases remained unmatched. CDR3 nucleotides: TGTGCCAGCAGCGTAGGGGACAGGGTCAATTCACCCCTCCACTTT. This sequence encodes CASSVGDRVNSPLHF. The complete variable domain, with remaining parts taken from reference TRBV9 and TRBJ1-6, reads DSGVTQTPKHLITATGQRVTLRCSPRSGDLSVYWYQQSLDQGLQFLIQYYNGEERAKGNILERFSAQQFPDLHSELNLSSLELGDSALYFCASSVGDRVNSPLHFGNGTRLTVT.

This clone was observed a handful of times. The V gene is TRBV7-9, the J gene TRBJ2-3; D possibly corresponds to TRBD1 (7 bases). Trimming stripped 5 bases from V and 6 bases from J, with 18 bases between. CDR1 is SEHNR, CDR2 FQNEAQ, per germline (reference sequence). CDR3 length: 15 residues. This chain's CDR3 is CASSLSFSGGDTQYF. DNA of the CDR3: TGTGCCAGCAGCCTAAGCTTTTCAGGGGGGGATACGCAGTATTTT.

This clone showed up just once. CDR3 sequence (DNA): TGTGCCAGCAGCGTTCCGGGACAGGCCAATTCACCCCTCCACTTT. Its protein is CASSVPGQANSPLHF. The chain carries TRBV5-4 and TRBJ1-6; TRBD1 matches 8 bases. V was clipped by 4 bases and J by 7 bases; unmatched bases: 7. CDR3 size: 15 residues. The germline V gene encodes CDR1 SGHNT and CDR2 YYREEE (reference sequence).

This sequence joins TRBV29-1 and TRBJ1-2; TRBD1 agrees at 9 bases. The germline gives CDR1 SQVTM, CDR2 ANQGSEA. The CDR3 is 15 residues long. V was pared by 3 bases and J by 5 bases, with 10 bases of the junction left unmatched. The CDR3 DNA reads TGCAGCGTTGAGGGACAGGGAAGAGGATTTTATGGCTACACCTTC. Translated: CSVEGQGRGFYGYTF.

V usage is TRBV14 and J usage is TRBJ2-3, with 8 bases lining up with TRBD2. The CDR3 totals 16 residues. V trimming: 0 bases; J trimming: 7 bases; junction bases outside the gene matches: 9. Germline CDR1 and CDR2: SGHDN and FVKESK. The CDR3 loop is CASSQDRVAGSYTQYF. The CDR3 nucleotides are TGTGCCAGCAGCCAAGATCGGGTAGCGGGGTCTTATACGCAGTATTTT.

The chain carries TRBV11-3 and TRBJ2-2, with 10 bases lining up with TRBD1. Germline V gives CDR1 SGHNT, CDR2 YENEEA. This CDR3 is built from 16 residues. V lost 5 bases to trimming and J lost 3 bases; unmatched junction nucleotides: 6. The CDR3 loop is CASSPRTGGDTGELFF. The CDR3, as DNA: TGTGCCAGCAGCCCTAGGACAGGGGGGGACACCGGGGAGCTGTTTTTT.

The V gene is TRBV5-6, the J gene TRBJ2-7, with D maybe TRBD2 (5 bases). This CDR3 contains 16 residues. The germline V gene has CDR1 SGHDT and CDR2 YYEEEE. Trimming cost V 4 bases and J 5 bases, with 22 bases left between them. The CDR3 DNA reads TGTGCCAGCAGCCGGCGAATTACCGAGGGAAGTGACGAGCAGTACTTC. Residues: CASSRRITEGSDEQYF.

The chain employs TRBV6-5 and TRBJ2-1, with 9 bases matching TRBD2. Germline CDR1 reads MNHEY; CDR2 reads SVGAGI. The ends lost 4 bases at V and 4 bases at J; junction bases unmatched: 8. The CDR3 extends over 16 amino acids. The CDR3 sequence: CASSSGSGGPYNEQFF. The CDR3 coding sequence is TGTGCCAGCAGTTCTGGTAGCGGGGGACCGTACAATGAGCAGTTCTTC.

The CDR3 DNA reads as TGCGCCAGCAGCGAACTAGCGGGGAACTACGAGCAGTACTTC. Protein: CASSELAGNYEQYF. The chain employs TRBV5-1 and TRBJ2-7, with TRBD2 matching 10 bases. With 4 bases clipped from V and 3 bases from J, the junction kept 4 bases outside the gene matches. CDR3 length: 14 residues. CDR1 and CDR2 from the germline V gene are SGHRS and YFSETQ.

V and J are TRBV5-1 and TRBJ1-1; TRBD1 agrees at 7 bases. Germline V CDR1 and CDR2: SGHRS, YFSETQ. The CDR3 has 16 amino acids. Trimming took 1 base from V and 5 from J; bases not matched to a gene: 11. The CDR3 sequence is CASSLMLKGAGTEAFF. CDR3 bases: TGCGCCAGCAGCTTGATGCTTAAGGGGGCAGGGACTGAAGCTTTCTTT.

The chain links TRBV2 to TRBJ1-2, with TRBD1 matching 7 bases. Germline V gene data show CDR1 as SNHLY and CDR2 as FYNNEI. After removal of 2 bases from V and 3 bases from J, the junction contained 0 bases not matched to a gene. This CDR3 region has 13 residues. For the CDR3, the DNA is TGTGCCAGCAGTGAACAGGGGGACTATGGCTACACCTTC. Translating gives CASSEQGDYGYTF.

The chain carries TRBV5-1 and TRBJ2-5, with TRBD2 matching 9 bases. CDR1 and CDR2 from the germline V gene are SGHRS and YFSETQ. The V and J ends lost 0 bases and 1 base, in that order; junction bases with no gene match: 7. The CDR3 loop spans 17 amino acids. The CDR3 here is CASSLGPAGGSQETQYF. In nucleotides, the CDR3 is TGCGCCAGCAGCTTGGGTCCAGCGGGGGGCAGCCAAGAGACCCAGTACTTC.

The genes are TRBV10-3 and TRBJ2-4; 8 nucleotides align to TRBD1. The CDR3 extends over 14 amino acids. V trimming: 5 bases; J trimming: 7 bases; junction bases outside the gene matches: 7. The V gene's germline CDR1 is ENHRY and CDR2 SYGVKD. The CDR3 region is CAISKGQGSNIQYF. The DNA of the CDR3 is TGTGCCATCAGTAAAGGACAGGGTAGTAACATTCAGTACTTC.

J is TRBJ2-3 and V is TRBV12-5; D is undetermined. Germline V CDR1 and CDR2: LGHNT, FRNRAP. V was shortened by 5 bases and J by 3 bases, with 6 bases between the two germline ends. The CDR3 runs 12 residues. As DNA, the CDR3 is TGTGCTAGTGGTCCGGGTACAGATACGCAGTATTTT. The encoded protein is CASGPGTDTQYF.

The J gene is TRBJ1-6, the V gene TRBV13; D ambiguous. Per the germline V gene, CDR1 is PRHDT and CDR2 is FYEKMQ (reference sequence). The CDR3 length is 12 residues. V lost 2 bases, J lost 7 bases, and 3 bases lay in between. CDR3 protein: CASSLSNSPLHF. CDR3 sequence (DNA): TGTGCCAGCAGCTTAAGCAATTCACCCCTCCACTTT.

This chain joins TRBV27 and TRBJ2-1, with D tentatively TRBD2 (6 bases). CDR1 and CDR2 (germline): MNHEY, SMNVEV (reference sequence). This CDR3 is 16 amino acids long. Between the trimmed V and J ends, which lost 4 bases and 0 bases, there was a span of 13 bases. Here the CDR3 DNA reads TGTGCCAGCAGTTGGGACTCGTTGAGCTCCTACAATGAGCAGTTCTTC. This codes for CASSWDSLSSYNEQFF.

The J gene is TRBJ1-1, the V gene TRBV18, with D possibly TRBD1 on 5 matching bases. This CDR3 has 16 residues. V lost 3 bases to trimming and J lost 3 bases, with 17 bases between them. Looked up from germline, CDR1 is KGHSH and CDR2 is LQKENI. This CDR3 reads CASSPGTTIRDTEAFF. CDR3 coding DNA: TGTGCCAGCTCACCTGGGACTACTATCCGCGACACTGAAGCTTTCTTT.

The chain employs TRBV18 and TRBJ2-7; no clear D gene. Germline V lookup: CDR1 KGHSH, CDR2 LQKENI. The CDR3 loop spans 14 amino acids. The V gene lost 2 bases and the J gene lost 4 bases, with 12 bases spanning the gap. In DNA, the CDR3 is TGTGCCAGCTCACCAGGTACCTCACTATACGAGCAGTACTTC. Translating gives CASSPGTSLYEQYF.

This sequence joins TRBV27 and TRBJ2-3, with 10 nucleotides matching TRBD2. This CDR3 has 15 amino acids. Germline lookup yields CDR1 MNHEY and CDR2 SMNVEV (reference sequence). Trimming took 2 bases from V and 10 from J; bases not matched to a gene: 9. Here the CDR3 DNA reads TGTGCCAGCAGTTTAATGCTAGCGGGGGTTGCACCGCAGTATTTT. Translated: CASSLMLAGVAPQYF.

The rearrangement joins TRBV18 to TRBJ2-7, with D hard to call. The germline V gene encodes CDR1 KGHSH and CDR2 LQKENI. Trimming took 3 bases from V and 2 from J, leaving 17 bases between them. This CDR3 contains 16 residues. In nucleotides, the CDR3 is TGTGCCAGCTCACCTCCCGCCACCCGAGCCCCCTACGAGCAGTACTTC. Its protein is CASSPPATRAPYEQYF.

This chain joins TRBV19 and TRBJ1-1; D is undetermined. CDR1 and CDR2 from the germline V gene are LNHDA and SQIVND (reference sequence). With 6 bases removed from V and 7 bases from J, the gap between germline ends came to 21 bases. The CDR3 contains 15 residues. The CDR3 loop is CASSFGDVLGIEAFF. The CDR3 region has the DNA TGTGCCAGTAGCTTCGGGGATGTTTTAGGAATTGAAGCTTTCTTT.

As concerns this clone: This specimen includes other DNA sequences encoding the same CDR3. V and J are TRBV29-1 and TRBJ1-1, with TRBD1 as a possible D gene (6 bases). Trimming took off 3 bases at V and 0 bases at J, with 8 bases between the two ends. The CDR3 spans 13 residues. Germline CDR1 SQVTM, CDR2 ANQGSEA. CDR3 nucleotides: TGCAGCGTTGACAGGGGTCTGAACACTGAAGCTTTCTTT. It specifies CSVDRGLNTEAFF.

The chain has TRBV7-2 and TRBJ1-5; D ambiguous. Looked up from germline, CDR1 is SGHTA and CDR2 is FQGNSA. Trimming removed 6 bases at V and 3 bases at J, with 15 bases between. This CDR3 region has 15 residues. The CDR3 protein is CASSPPRGANQPQHF. As DNA, the CDR3 is TGTGCCAGCAGTCCTCCTCGGGGTGCCAATCAGCCCCAGCATTTT.

This rearrangement joins TRBV5-1 to TRBJ1-1, with D possibly TRBD1 on 6 matching bases. Deletions cut 4 bases from V and 1 base from J, with 11 bases between. CDR1 is SGHRS and CDR2 is YFSETQ in the germline V gene. There are 14 residues in the CDR3. In DNA form, the CDR3 reads TGCGCCAGCAGCCCGTCGACAGGGAACACTGAAGCTTTCTTT. This codes for CASSPSTGNTEAFF.

The chain joins TRBV19 to TRBJ2-1; no clear D. V was shortened by 1 base and J by 7 bases, with 8 bases between the two germline ends. CDR1 is LNHDA, CDR2 SQIVND, per germline (reference sequence). The CDR3 runs to 13 residues. The CDR3 region is CASSIATINEQFF. In DNA form, the CDR3 reads TGTGCCAGTAGTATAGCGACAATAAATGAGCAGTTCTTC.

The V gene is TRBV15, the J gene TRBJ2-7; TRBD1 matches at 10 bases. The length of the CDR3 is 14 residues. The ends lost 5 bases at V and 5 bases at J; junction bases unmatched: 6. Germline lookup yields CDR1 LNHNV and CDR2 YYDKDF (reference sequence). CDR3 protein: CATSVRDRGNEQYF. DNA for the CDR3: TGTGCCACCAGCGTCCGGGACAGGGGTAACGAGCAGTACTTC.